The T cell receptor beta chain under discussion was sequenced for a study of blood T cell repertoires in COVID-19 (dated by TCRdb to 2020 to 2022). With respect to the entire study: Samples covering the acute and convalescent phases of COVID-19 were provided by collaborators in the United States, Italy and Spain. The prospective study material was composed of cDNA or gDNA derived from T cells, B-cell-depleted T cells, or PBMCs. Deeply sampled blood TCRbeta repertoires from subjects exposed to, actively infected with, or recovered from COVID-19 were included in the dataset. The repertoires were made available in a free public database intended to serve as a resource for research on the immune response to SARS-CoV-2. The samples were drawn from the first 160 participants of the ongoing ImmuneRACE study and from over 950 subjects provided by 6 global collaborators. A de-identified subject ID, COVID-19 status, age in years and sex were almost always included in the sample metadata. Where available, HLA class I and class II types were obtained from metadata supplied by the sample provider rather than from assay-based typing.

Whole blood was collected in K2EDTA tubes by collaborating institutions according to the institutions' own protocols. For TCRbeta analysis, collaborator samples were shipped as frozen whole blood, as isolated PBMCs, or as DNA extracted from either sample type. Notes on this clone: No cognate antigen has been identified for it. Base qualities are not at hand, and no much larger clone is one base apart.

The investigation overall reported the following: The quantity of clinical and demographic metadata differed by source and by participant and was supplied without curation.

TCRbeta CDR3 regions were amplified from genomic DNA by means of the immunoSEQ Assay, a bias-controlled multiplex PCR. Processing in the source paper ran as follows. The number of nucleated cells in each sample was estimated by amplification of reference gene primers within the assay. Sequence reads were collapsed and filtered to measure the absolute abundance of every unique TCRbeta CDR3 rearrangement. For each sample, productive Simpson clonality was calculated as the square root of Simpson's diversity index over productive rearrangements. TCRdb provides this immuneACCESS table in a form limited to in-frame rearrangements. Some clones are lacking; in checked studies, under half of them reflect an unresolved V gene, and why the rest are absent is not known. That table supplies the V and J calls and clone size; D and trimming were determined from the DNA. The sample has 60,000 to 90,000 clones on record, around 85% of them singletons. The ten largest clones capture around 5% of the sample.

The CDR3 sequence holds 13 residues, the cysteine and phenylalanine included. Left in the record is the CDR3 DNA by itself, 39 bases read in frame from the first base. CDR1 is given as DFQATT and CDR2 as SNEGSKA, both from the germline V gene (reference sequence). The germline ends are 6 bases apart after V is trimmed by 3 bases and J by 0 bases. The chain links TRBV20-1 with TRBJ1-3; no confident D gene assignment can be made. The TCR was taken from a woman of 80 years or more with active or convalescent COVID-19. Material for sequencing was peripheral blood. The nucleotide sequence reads TGCAGTGCTAGTGTTATCTCTGGAAACACCATATATTTT. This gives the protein CSASVISGNTIYF.